This T cell receptor beta chain was sequenced during a study of CD8 T cells in ankylosing spondylitis. TCRdb called the 5' RACE reads again in MiXCR, with one record for every CDR3 protein. In the table there are fewer than 200,000 distinct CDR3 sequences, approximately 18% of which are singletons. V gave up 8 bases and J gave up 1 base, with 14 bases separating them. The CDR3 spans 14 residues. This clonotype was picked up many times. The sequence derives from a male donor aged 10-35 years with ankylosing spondylitis or in good health (not recorded which). The sequenced sample was blood, either unsorted or a sorted T cell fraction (not recorded which). The rearrangement links TRBV12-3 or TRBV12-4 to TRBJ1-1; no definite D call. The CDR3 DNA sequence: TGTGCCAGCGGAACCTGGACGGAGAACACTGAAGCTTTCTTT. It codes for CASGTWTENTEAFF.